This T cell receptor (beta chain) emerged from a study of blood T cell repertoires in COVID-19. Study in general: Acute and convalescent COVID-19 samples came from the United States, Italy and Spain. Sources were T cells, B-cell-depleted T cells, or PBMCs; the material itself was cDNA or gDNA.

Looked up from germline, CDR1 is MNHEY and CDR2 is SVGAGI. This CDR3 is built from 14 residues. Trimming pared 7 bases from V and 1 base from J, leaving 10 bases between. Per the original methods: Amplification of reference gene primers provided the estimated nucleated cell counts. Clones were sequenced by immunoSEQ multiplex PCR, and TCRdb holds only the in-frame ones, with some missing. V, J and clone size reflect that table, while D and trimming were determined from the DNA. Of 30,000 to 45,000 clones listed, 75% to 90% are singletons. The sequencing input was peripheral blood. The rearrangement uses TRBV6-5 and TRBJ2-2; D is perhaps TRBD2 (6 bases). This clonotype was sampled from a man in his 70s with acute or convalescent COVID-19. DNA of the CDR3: TGTGCCAGCATGGGACTCCTGAACACCGGGGAGCTGTTTTTT. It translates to CASMGLLNTGELFF.